This T cell receptor beta chain was recorded in a study of CD8 T cells in ankylosing spondylitis. Whole-study results and caveats: A number of the motif variants had already been described in reactive arthritis synovial fluid and blood. What appeared characteristic of ankylosing spondylitis blood was a TCR beta motif of eight highly homologous variants.

5'-RACE, quantitative and with molecular barcodes, yielded the TCR beta libraries. A single record per CDR3 protein comes from TCRdb applying MiXCR to the 5' RACE reads. The sample includes 390,000 or so distinct CDR3 sequences, about 22% seen only once; the top ten take less than 20%. Regarding this clonotype: Its antigen is still unknown.

This CDR3 has 12 amino acids. V lost 4 bases and J 14 bases, leaving 19 bases between the germline ends. Germline V gene data show CDR1 as DFQATT and CDR2 as SNEGSKA (reference sequence). Sequenced sample: blood, either unsorted or a sorted T cell fraction (not recorded which). The chain joins TRBV20-1 to TRBJ2-3; the D is unclear. This clonotype originated in a male donor with ankylosing spondylitis. CDR3 coding DNA: TGCAGTGCTAATAGACCCGAGTGGCCGATGTATTTT. Translation: CSANRPEWPMYF.